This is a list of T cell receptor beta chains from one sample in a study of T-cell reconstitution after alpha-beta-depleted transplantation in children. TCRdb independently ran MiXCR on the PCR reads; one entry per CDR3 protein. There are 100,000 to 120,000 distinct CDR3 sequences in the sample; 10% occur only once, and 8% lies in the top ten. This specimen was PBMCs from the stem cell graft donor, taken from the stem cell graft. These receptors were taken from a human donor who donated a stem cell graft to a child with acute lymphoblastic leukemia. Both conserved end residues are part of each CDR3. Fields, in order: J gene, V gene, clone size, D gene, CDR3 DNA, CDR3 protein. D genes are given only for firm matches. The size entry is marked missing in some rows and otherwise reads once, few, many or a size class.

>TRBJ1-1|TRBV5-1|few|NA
TGCGCCAGCAGCTTGTCAGGGGCGGGTGAAGCTTTCTTT
CASSLSGAGEAFF
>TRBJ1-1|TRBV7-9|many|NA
TGTGCCAGCGGGCTCGCTGGCATGAACACTGAAGCTTTCTTT
CASGLAGMNTEAFF
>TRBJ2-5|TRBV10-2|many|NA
TGCGCCAGTATGCCCCCGGGACGTAGCCAAGAGACCCAGTACTTC
CASMPPGRSQETQYF
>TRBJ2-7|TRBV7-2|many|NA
TGTGCCAGCAGCTCATCTACAGGGTCCTACGAGCAGTACTTC
CASSSSTGSYEQYF
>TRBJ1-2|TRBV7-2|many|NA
TGTGCCAGCAGCTTAGAAAGGGCGTTTGGCTACACCTTC
CASSLERAFGYTF
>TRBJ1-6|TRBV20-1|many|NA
TGCAGTGCTACCCCTCACACCGATTCACCCCTCCACTTT
CSATPHTDSPLHF
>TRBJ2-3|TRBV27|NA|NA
TGTGCCAGCAGTTCGGTCCGGCCAGGGAAGAGAGATACGCAGTATTTC
CASSSVRPGKRDTQYF
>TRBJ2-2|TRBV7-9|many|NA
TGTGCCAGCAGCTTAGCGTCAGGCACCGGGGAGCTGTTTTTT
CASSLASGTGELFF
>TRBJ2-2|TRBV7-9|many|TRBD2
TGTGCCAGCAGCTTATCGGGGGGGCCGAACACCGGGGAGCTGTTTTTT
CASSLSGGPNTGELFF
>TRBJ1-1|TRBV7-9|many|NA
TGTGCCAGCAGCAATGCAGGGGACACTGAAGCTTTCTTT
CASSNAGDTEAFF
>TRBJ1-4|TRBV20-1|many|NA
TGCAGTGCTAGAGTTGGACAGCTTTCTAATGAAAAACTGTTTTTT
CSARVGQLSNEKLFF
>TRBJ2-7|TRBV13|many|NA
TGTGCCAGCAGCCATCAACGGGGGTTCTCCTACGAGCAGTACTTC
CASSHQRGFSYEQYF
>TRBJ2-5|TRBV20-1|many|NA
TGCAGTGCTAGGGACGGCGGGCAGCCCCAAGAGACCCAGTACTTC
CSARDGGQPQETQYF
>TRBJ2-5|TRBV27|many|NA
TGTGCCAGCAGTTTATCTGCCCTACAAGAGACCCAGTACTTC
CASSLSALQETQYF
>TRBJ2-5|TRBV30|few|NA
TGTGCCTGGAGTGCAATCCCGGGGACCCAGTACTTC
CAWSAIPGTQYF
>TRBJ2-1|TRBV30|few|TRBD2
TGTGCCTGGCGACCGGGACTAGCGGTGCCTGACTCCTACAATGAGCAGTTCTTC
CAWRPGLAVPDSYNEQFF
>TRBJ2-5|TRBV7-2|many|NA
TGTGCCAGCAGCTCAGACCGACAGCCTCCGACCCAGTACTTC
CASSSDRQPPTQYF
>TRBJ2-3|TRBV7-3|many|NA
TGTGCCAGCAGCTTAGGGTATAGGGATACGCAGTATTTT
CASSLGYRDTQYF
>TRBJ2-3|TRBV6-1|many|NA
TGTGCCAGCAGTGAAGAGGCCAACACAGATACGCAGTATTTT
CASSEEANTDTQYF
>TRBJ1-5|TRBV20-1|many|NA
TGCAGTGCTAGAGATCCGGGGACGGATAATCAGCCCCAGCATTTT
CSARDPGTDNQPQHF
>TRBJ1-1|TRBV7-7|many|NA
TGTGCTAGCAGCTCGAAATTGAACACTGAAGCTTTCTTT
CASSSKLNTEAFF
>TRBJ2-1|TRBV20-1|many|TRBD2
TGCAGTGCTAGAGATGTATTAGCGGGAGGGCCTGAGAACAATGAGCAGTTCTTC
CSARDVLAGGPENNEQFF
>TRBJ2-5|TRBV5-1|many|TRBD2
TGCGCCAGCAGCTTGGTTAGCGGGGCGAGGCAAGAGACCCAGTACTTC
CASSLVSGARQETQYF
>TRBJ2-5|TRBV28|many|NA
TGTGCCAGCAGTTTACCGCCCCAGGGATCGACCCAGTACTTC
CASSLPPQGSTQYF
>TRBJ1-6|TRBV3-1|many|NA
TGTGCCAGCAGCCAAGGGAGGGGTTTCGGTTCACCCCTCCACTTT
CASSQGRGFGSPLHF
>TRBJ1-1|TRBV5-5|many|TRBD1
TGTGCCAGTCAACTGGGACAGTACGAACGCACTGAAGCTTTCTTT
CASQLGQYERTEAFF